This TCR beta chain appears in the sequencing data of a study of blood T cell repertoires in COVID-19. Looking at the study overall: Acute and convalescent COVID-19 specimens originated in the United States, Italy and Spain. PBMCs, B-cell-depleted T cells, or T cells provided the cDNA or gDNA that made up the material.

Germline V lookup: CDR1 SGHDT, CDR2 YYEEEE. This CDR3 has 15 amino acids. The V end was cut by 3 bases, the J end by 0 bases, with 13 bases between. In the source study's methods: It was from reference gene primer amplification that nucleated cell counts were estimated. Profiled with immunoSEQ multiplex PCR; TCRdb holds only in-frame clones, not every one. Clone size and V and J calls were adopted from that table, with D and trimming inferred from the DNA. The sample records hundreds of thousands of clones, about 85% being singletons. Input material: peripheral blood. This chain joins TRBV5-6 and TRBJ2-7; D is perhaps TRBD1 (5 bases). The TCR sequence derives from a man aged 18 to 30 with active or convalescent COVID-19. The CDR3 reads CASSWGRPSSYEQYF. In DNA form, the CDR3 reads TGTGCCAGCAGCTGGGGCAGGCCGAGCTCCTACGAGCAGTACTTC.